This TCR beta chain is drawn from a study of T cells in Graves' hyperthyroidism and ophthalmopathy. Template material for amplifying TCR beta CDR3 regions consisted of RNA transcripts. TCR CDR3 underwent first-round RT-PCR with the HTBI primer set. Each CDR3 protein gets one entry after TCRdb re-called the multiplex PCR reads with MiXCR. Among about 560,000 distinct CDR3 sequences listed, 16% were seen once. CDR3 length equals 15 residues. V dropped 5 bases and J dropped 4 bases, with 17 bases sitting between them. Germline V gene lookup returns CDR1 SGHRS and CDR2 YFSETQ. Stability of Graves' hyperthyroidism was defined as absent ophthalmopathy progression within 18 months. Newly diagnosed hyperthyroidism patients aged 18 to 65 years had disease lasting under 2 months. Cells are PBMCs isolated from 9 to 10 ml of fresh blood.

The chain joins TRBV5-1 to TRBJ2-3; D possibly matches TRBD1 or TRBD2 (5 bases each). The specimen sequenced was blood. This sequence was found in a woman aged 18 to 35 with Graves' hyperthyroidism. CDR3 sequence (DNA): TGCGCCAGCAGTTCGTTGTCAGGGACCGCAGATACGCAGTATTTT. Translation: CASSSLSGTADTQYF.